The subject of this entry is one TCR beta chain. What it binds is unknown. From the 5' RACE reads, TCRdb called clonotypes with MiXCR, one entry per CDR3 protein. Of around 120,000 distinct CDR3 sequences listed, roughly an eighth are singletons. V was trimmed by 8 bases and J by 0 bases, leaving 13 bases between them. Germline CDR1 and CDR2: SGHAT and FQNNGV. This CDR3 has 15 amino acids. The entry originates in a study of CD8 T cells in ankylosing spondylitis. Whole-study results and caveats: A motif of 7 to 9 highly homologous TCR beta variants was seen as apparently characteristic of ankylosing spondylitis blood. Reported data indicate significant enrichment of disease-linked clones within matched ankylosing spondylitis synovial fluid. Disease-linked clones bore a CD8+ phenotype and were relatively rare in peripheral blood.

The sample was blood, either unsorted or a sorted T cell fraction (not recorded which). This clonotype was obtained from a female donor with ankylosing spondylitis or in good health (not recorded which). The chain combines TRBV11-2 with TRBJ2-2, with unresolved D. CDR3 DNA sequence: TGTGCCAGCCTCGCTCGGGCGACGAACACCGGGGAGCTGTTTTTT. Translation: CASLARATNTGELFF.